This T cell receptor (beta chain) was obtained from a study of blood T cell repertoires in COVID-19 (dated by TCRdb to between 2020 and 2021). Looking at the study overall: Samples from collaborators originated in the United States, Italy and Spain and spanned both the acute and convalescent phases of COVID-19. Subjects who had been exposed to COVID-19, were actively infected with it, or had recovered from it provided the deeply sampled blood TCRbeta repertoires that made up the dataset. Sample metadata almost always included a de-identified subject ID, COVID-19 status, age in years and sex. The repertoires were released in a freely available public database meant as a resource for research on the immune response to SARS-CoV-2. The prospective study material was composed of cDNA or gDNA derived from T cells, B-cell-depleted T cells, or PBMCs. Where available, HLA class I and class II types were taken from metadata supplied by the sample provider and were not determined by assay-based typing. Samples were obtained from the ongoing ImmuneRACE study (first 160 participants) and from roughly 1,300 subjects provided by 6 global collaborators. The study at large found these results: How much clinical and demographic metadata was included differed by source and by participant, and the metadata was provided uncurated.

Each collaborating institution followed its own protocols to collect whole blood in K2EDTA tubes. Collaborator samples were shipped for TCRbeta analysis as frozen whole blood, isolated PBMCs, or DNA extracted from either sample type. Trimming costs V 0 bases and J 4 bases, and their ends lie 12 bases apart. Taken from cysteine to phenylalanine, the CDR3 has 15 residues. Just the 45-base CDR3 DNA is kept, in frame starting at base 1. CDR1 and CDR2 are drawn from the germline V gene (reference sequence): LGHDT, YNNKEL. TCRbeta CDR3 regions were amplified from genomic DNA by means of the immunoSEQ Assay, a bias-controlled multiplex PCR. Under the source paper's analysis protocol: The number of nucleated cells in each sample was estimated by amplification of reference gene primers within the assay. Sequence reads were collapsed and filtered to measure the absolute abundance of every unique TCRbeta CDR3 rearrangement. For each sample, productive Simpson clonality was calculated by taking the square root of Simpson's diversity index across productive rearrangements. Here the immuneACCESS table is served through TCRdb, limited to in-frame sequences with V and J called. Missing clones are a known gap in these copies; in checked studies unresolved V genes cover under half, and the rest lacks a known reason. The D gene and trimming were derived from the DNA, and the V and J assignments and clone size from that table. This sample gives approximately 120,000 clones in total; about 85% of them show up just once. The leading ten clones occupy 5% to 7.5% of the sample.

Comment on this clone: Which antigen it targets is not known. The sample holds no much larger clone one base away, and base qualities are not on file.

The source of this sequence is a man older than 75 with active or convalescent COVID-19. The sample was peripheral blood. The sequence joins TRBV3-1 (or the pseudogene TRBV3-2) to TRBJ1-1, and possibly TRBD1, on 6 matching bases. The nucleotide sequence is given as TGTGCCAGCAGCCAAGATCACAGGGAGACCACTGAAGCTTTCTTT. It encodes CASSQDHRETTEAFF.